This TCR beta chain was sequenced for a study of blood T cell repertoires in COVID-19. In the study overall: Samples taken during acute and convalescent COVID-19 were collected in the United States, Italy and Spain.

The CDR3 totals 13 residues. Trimming took 2 bases from V and 5 from J, leaving 6 bases between them. The germline CDR1 and CDR2 sequences are SEHNR and FQNEAQ (reference sequence). Produced via immunoSEQ multiplex PCR; TCRdb's table is partial and in-frame only. The sample contains some 190,000 clones, around 85% of which appear only once. The clonotype comes from a woman in her sixties or seventies with acute or convalescent COVID-19. The sample was peripheral blood. This chain connects TRBV7-9 to TRBJ1-4; maybe TRBD1 (6 bases). The CDR3 is CASSLQGNEKLFF. CDR3 sequence (DNA): TGTGCCAGCAGCTTACAGGGGAATGAAAAACTGTTTTTT.